This is a list of T cell receptor beta chains from one sample in a study of OX40 agonist ivuxolimab in advanced cancers. Data came from immunoSEQ multiplex PCR; TCRdb stores just in-frame clones and leaves some out. Of about 77,000 clones listed, roughly 86% were seen once; the top ten hold about 2.3%. The specimen comprised CD4+ or CD8+ T cells sorted from blood, sampled in a trial of the OX40 agonist ivuxolimab. These receptors were collected from an adult with an advanced solid tumor such as melanoma, head and neck, liver or kidney cancer. The CDR3 runs from the conserved cysteine through the conserved F or W. D genes are given only for firm matches. Clone size is given for some rows only: seen once, a few or many times, or a class if the clone is expanded.

D gene	clone size	J gene	V gene	CDR3 DNA	CDR3 protein
-	once	TRBJ2-7	TRBV15	TGTGCCACCAGCAGAGATAGAGAATACGAGCAGTACTTC	CATSRDREYEQYF
-	-	TRBJ1-1	TRBV19	TGTGCCAGTAGTCACAGGGTCCACACTGAAGCTTTCTTT	CASSHRVHTEAFF
TRBD2	-	TRBJ2-1	TRBV19	TGTGCCAGTAGTATTTTCAGGGGACTAGCGGGTGAGCAGTTCTTC	CASSIFRGLAGEQFF
-	-	TRBJ2-6	TRBV11-2	TGTGCCAGCAGCTTAGGTCTGGGATCCGGGGCCAACGTCCTGACTTTC	CASSLGLGSGANVLTF
-	-	TRBJ1-1	TRBV9	TGTGCCAGCAGCGTAGGTGGAGATAACACTGAAGCTTTCTTT	CASSVGGDNTEAFF
TRBD2	-	TRBJ2-2	TRBV11-2	TGTGCCAGCAGCCCTTTCTTGGAGGCGGGAGGGACCGGGGAGCTGTTTTTT	CASSPFLEAGGTGELFF
-	-	TRBJ2-1	TRBV20-1	TGCAGTGCTAGACGGGACTTTGAGCAGTTCTTC	CSARRDFEQFF
-	-	TRBJ1-5	TRBV30	TGTGCCTGGAGTCGGGGTGGGGGAGTCAATCAGCCCCAGCATTTT	CAWSRGGGVNQPQHF
-	-	TRBJ2-2	TRBV9	TGTGCCAGCAGCGCCGGACGCGGTAGGGGGGAGCTGTTTTTT	CASSAGRGRGELFF
TRBD2	-	TRBJ2-2	TRBV9	TGTGCCAGCAGCGTAGACCCCGGCGGGAGAAGGACCGGGGAGCTGTTTTTT	CASSVDPGGRRTGELFF
TRBD1	-	TRBJ2-5	TRBV5-1	TGCGCCAGCAGCCTCGGGACAGGGATACTCCCAGAGACCCAGTACTTC	CASSLGTGILPETQYF
-	-	TRBJ2-3	TRBV6-4	TGTGCCAGAACAAGGGGCACAGATACGCAGTATTTT	CARTRGTDTQYF
-	-	TRBJ1-1	TRBV27	TGTGCCAGCAGTTTAGGCAGAATGAACACTGAAGCTTTCTTT	CASSLGRMNTEAFF
-	once	TRBJ2-7	TRBV5-1	TGCGCCAGCAGCTTGGCCGGGGGTAGCGGCGTTTACGAGCAGTACTTC	CASSLAGGSGVYEQYF
-	-	TRBJ2-3	TRBV7-6	TGTGCCAGCAGCCCACGTGGGGGGATGGGCACAGATACGCAGTATTTT	CASSPRGGMGTDTQYF
-	-	TRBJ2-7	TRBV30	TGTGCCTGGAGTGGGGGCAAGCCCTACGAGCAGTACTTC	CAWSGGKPYEQYF
TRBD1	-	TRBJ1-1	TRBV6-5	TGTGCCAGCAGCTCGGGACAGAGAGACACTGAAGCTTTCTTT	CASSSGQRDTEAFF
-	-	TRBJ1-1	TRBV28	TGTGCCAGCAGCGGCCGCGGGTTGAACACTGAAGCTTTCTTT	CASSGRGLNTEAFF
-	once	TRBJ1-1	TRBV11-2	TGTGCCAGCAGCTTAGTACAGGTCGTCACTGAAGCTTTCTTT	CASSLVQVVTEAFF
TRBD1	-	TRBJ2-5	TRBV11-3	TGTGCCAGCAGCCGCGGGACAGGGGGATGGGAGACCCAGTACTTC	CASSRGTGGWETQYF
-	once	TRBJ1-4	TRBV28	TGTGCCAGCAGGGGCCCCTCGGAGGGGGAAAAACTGTTTTTT	CASRGPSEGEKLFF
TRBD2	-	TRBJ2-5	TRBV5-6	TGTGCCAGCAGTCTCACGACTAGCGGGGTGGAGACCCAGTACTTC	CASSLTTSGVETQYF
TRBD1	-	TRBJ2-1	TRBV6-1	TGTGCCAGCAGCGCTTCCGGGACAGGGGGCAATGAGCAGTTCTTC	CASSASGTGGNEQFF
TRBD2	once	TRBJ2-5	TRBV28	TGTGCCAGCAGTTTATTCCGCGGGAGGGAAGAGACCCAGTACTTC	CASSLFRGREETQYF
-	-	TRBJ1-4	TRBV19	TGTGCCAGTAGACGGGACTCCACCCTTGGGAAACTGTTTTTT	CASRRDSTLGKLFF
TRBD2	-	TRBJ2-7	TRBV5-1	TGCGCCAGCAGGGTGGGACTAGCGGGGGCCAAAAGCTCCTACGAGCAGTACTTC	CASRVGLAGAKSSYEQYF
TRBD1	-	TRBJ1-3	TRBV18	TGTGCCAGTCTGGGGACAGGCTCTGGAAACACCATATATTTT	CASLGTGSGNTIYF
TRBD1	-	TRBJ1-1	TRBV7-9	TGTGCCAGCAGCTTAGGCAACAGGGGGCGAACTGAAGCTTTCTTT	CASSLGNRGRTEAFF
-	-	TRBJ2-7	TRBV5-4	TGTGCCAGCAGCTTGGGAGGACAGATACCCTCCTACGAGCAGTACTTC	CASSLGGQIPSYEQYF
-	-	TRBJ1-3	TRBV7-9	TGTGCCAGCAGCCTGAACACCTCTGGAAACACCATATATTTT	CASSLNTSGNTIYF
-	-	TRBJ1-1	TRBV28	TGTGCCAGCAGGCTAGGGCCACGCAACACTGAAGCTTTCTTT	CASRLGPRNTEAFF
TRBD1	-	TRBJ1-2	TRBV7-7	TGTGCTAGCAGCTCGGACAGGGGGATGGATAACTATGGCTACACCTTC	CASSSDRGMDNYGYTF
TRBD2	-	TRBJ2-1	TRBV10-3	TGTGCCATCTCGGCTAGCGGGCCTTACAATGAGCAGTTCTTC	CAISASGPYNEQFF
TRBD1	-	TRBJ2-7	TRBV2	TGTGCCAGCGCCGCGGGACAGGACTACGAGCAGTACTTC	CASAAGQDYEQYF
-	-	TRBJ2-4	TRBV11-2	TGTGCCAGCAGCTCCAGATTAGCCAAAAACATTCAGTACTTC	CASSSRLAKNIQYF
-	few	TRBJ1-1	TRBV14	TGTGCCAGCAGCCCCCCCGGAATGAACACTGAAGCTTTCTTT	CASSPPGMNTEAFF
-	-	TRBJ1-2	TRBV30	TGTGCCTGGAGTGCCCAGGGTGGCGCTGGCTACACCTTC	CAWSAQGGAGYTF
-	-	TRBJ2-7	TRBV30	TGTGCCTGGAGTGGGGGCTCCTACGAGCAGTACTTC	CAWSGGSYEQYF
-	-	TRBJ1-1	TRBV6-1	TGTGCCCTCAACTCGGCAGATAAGAACACTGAAGCTTTCTTT	CALNSADKNTEAFF
-	-	TRBJ1-2	TRBV28	TGTGCCAGCAGCCTGGACGCTAGAGACTATGGCTACACCTTC	CASSLDARDYGYTF
-	-	TRBJ1-1	TRBV29-1	TGCAGCGTTACGGGTCCAAGTCGGAACACTGAAGCTTTCTTT	CSVTGPSRNTEAFF
-	once	TRBJ2-5	TRBV19	TGTGCCAGTAGTGGCGGGGTACAAGAGACCCAGTACTTC	CASSGGVQETQYF
TRBD1	few	TRBJ1-6	TRBV7-8	TGTGCCAGCAGCCGATTCGGGGACAGGGATAATTCACCCCTCCACTTT	CASSRFGDRDNSPLHF
TRBD1	-	TRBJ2-2	TRBV5-1	TGCGCCTCCCGGACAGGAGCGAACACCGGGGAGCTGTTTTTT	CASRTGANTGELFF
TRBD2	-	TRBJ2-3	TRBV5-4	TGTGCCAGCAGCCAGGGACTAGCGGGAGGCACAGATACGCAGTATTTT	CASSQGLAGGTDTQYF
-	-	TRBJ1-5	TRBV30	TGTGCCTGGAGTATCCCGGGAGGGGGGGCCCTGCTGAATAGCAATCAGCCCCAGCATTTT	CAWSIPGGGALLNSNQPQHF
TRBD1	-	TRBJ1-2	TRBV7-2	TGTGCCAGCAGCGTCGGACAGGGTGGGAACTATGGCTACACCTTC	CASSVGQGGNYGYTF
TRBD1	-	TRBJ2-2	TRBV6-4	TGTGCCAGCAGTGTTACAGGGGGTATCACCGGGGAGCTGTTTTTT	CASSVTGGITGELFF
TRBD1	-	TRBJ2-5	TRBV19	TGTGCCAGTTCGGGTCAGGCCGGGACAGGGTCCCGCCCACAAGAGACCCAGTACTTC	CASSGQAGTGSRPQETQYF
TRBD1	-	TRBJ1-1	TRBV29-1	TGCAGCGTTGAACGGGACAGGGCCCTACCTGAAGCTTTCTTT	CSVERDRALPEAFF